This T cell receptor (beta chain) is drawn from a study of T cells in Graves' hyperthyroidism and ophthalmopathy. This CDR3 spans 13 amino acids. CDR1 and CDR2 (germline): SNHLY, FYNNEI. Trimming took off 7 bases at V and 1 base at J, with 8 bases between the two ends. PBMCs were obtained from approximately 10 ml fresh peripheral blood. This clonotype was observed at least ten times. There were TCR beta CDR3 regions amplified from RNA transcripts. An initial round of RT-PCR targeting the TCR CDR3 relied on the HTBI primer set. Each CDR3 protein gets one entry after TCRdb re-called the multiplex PCR reads with MiXCR. The table includes hundreds of thousands of distinct CDR3 sequences, over 35% detected once.

This receptor was taken from a man aged 18 to 35 with Graves' hyperthyroidism. Sequencing was done on a sample of blood. J is TRBJ1-3 and V is TRBV2, with D perhaps matching TRBD1 (5 bases). The CDR3 region is CASIEGSGNTIYF. The DNA of the CDR3 is TGTGCCAGCATAGAGGGGTCTGGAAACACCATATATTTT.